This entry concerns a single T cell receptor (beta chain). The data were taken from a study of blood T cell repertoires in COVID-19. Study at large: Samples came from the United States, Italy and Spain, spanning acute and convalescent COVID-19.

Under the authors' procedure: For nucleated cells, counts were estimated from reference gene primer amplification. Using immunoSEQ multiplex PCR, the repertoire was profiled, and TCRdb retains in-frame clones only, with some absent. Clone size and the V and J calls come from that table; the DNA yielded D and trimming. The data hold about 120,000 clones, with around 82% observed a single time. The CDR3 runs to 12 residues. Trimming pared 7 bases from V and 4 bases from J, leaving 8 bases between. Germline V CDR1 and CDR2: SGHAT, FQNNGV. This sequence was found in a human donor in a cohort sampled during active COVID-19. Source material: peripheral blood. The chain couples TRBV11-2 to TRBJ1-3, with D unclear. As DNA, the CDR3 is TGTGCCAGCAAGATAAGCGGAAACACCATATATTTT. Its translation: CASKISGNTIYF.